One sample yielded the 29 T cell receptor beta chains listed below, sequenced in a study of OX40 agonist ivuxolimab in advanced cancers. Only in-frame clones appear in the TCRdb table, and some are missing; sequencing was by immunoSEQ multiplex PCR. The sample includes around 70,000 clones, roughly 87% seen only once; the top ten take 2%. Sample: CD4+ or CD8+ T cells sorted from blood, taken in a trial of the OX40 agonist ivuxolimab. The receptors here all came from an adult with an advanced solid tumor such as melanoma, head and neck, liver or kidney cancer.

The genes are TRBV10-3 and TRBJ2-1; perhaps TRBD1 as D (5 bases). The CDR3 consists of 13 residues. Germline loops: CDR1 ENHRY, CDR2 SYGVKD. Deletions cut 0 bases from V and 8 bases from J, with 8 bases between. Here the CDR3 DNA reads TGTGCCATCAGTGAGTCAGGGGTGGATGAGCAGTTCTTC. Its translation is CAISESGVDEQFF.

The gene calls are TRBV18 and TRBJ2-7; D may be TRBD1 (6 bases). The CDR3 extends over 15 amino acids. V dropped 4 bases and J dropped 0 bases, with 13 bases sitting between them. Germline loops: CDR1 KGHSH, CDR2 LQKENI. The CDR3 loop is CASSLTQGSSYEQYF. The CDR3 DNA follows: TGTGCCAGCTCACTAACACAGGGCTCCTCCTACGAGCAGTACTTC.

The chain recombines TRBV5-6 with TRBJ2-1; weak D call: TRBD1 (6 bases). Germline V gives CDR1 SGHDT, CDR2 YYEEEE. The CDR3 sequence is 17 residues long. V was clipped by 1 base and J by 4 bases, with 18 bases between them. CDR3 nucleotides: TGTGCCAGCAGCTTGAGTGCGAGACAGGTGTTATACAATGAGCAGTTCTTC. Translated: CASSLSARQVLYNEQFF. The variable domain in full, completed from reference TRBV5-6 and TRBJ2-1, reads DAGVTQSPTHLIKTRGQQVTLRCSPKSGHDTVSWYQQALGQGPQFIFQYYEEEERQRGNFPDRFSGHQFPNYSSELNVNALLLGDSALYLCASSLSARQVLYNEQFFGPGTRLTVL.

This clone was picked up one time. V is TRBV6-6 and J is TRBJ2-2; TRBD1 matches 8 bases. This CDR3 has 15 amino acids. The germline gives CDR1 MNHNY, CDR2 SVGAGI (reference sequence). J lost 5 bases, V lost 6 bases, and 8 bases had no gene match. The CDR3 DNA sequence: TGTGCCAGCAGCTCGACAGGGGAATTAACCGGGGAGCTGTTTTTT. Translation: CASSSTGELTGELFF.

The chain employs TRBV6-6 and TRBJ2-7; D remains ambiguous. Trimming removed 6 bases from V and 2 bases from J, with 8 bases in between. The CDR3 consists of 12 residues. Germline CDR1 reads MNHNY; CDR2 reads SVGAGI (reference sequence). The CDR3 nucleotides are TGTGCCAGCAGACACGATGCCTACGAGCAGTACTTC. This codes for CASRHDAYEQYF.

For the CDR3, the DNA is TGTGCCTGGAGTGAACTAGCGGGGGGGATGAGCTCCTACAATGAGCAGTTCTTC. This translates into CAWSELAGGMSSYNEQFF. The chain employs TRBV30 and TRBJ2-1, with 13 bases identical to TRBD2. The CDR3 consists of 18 residues. CDR1 is GTSNPN and CDR2 is SVGIG in the germline V gene (reference sequence). The V gene end was trimmed by 1 base and the J gene end by 0 bases; junction bases not matched to a gene: 6.

J is TRBJ1-6 and V is TRBV30; 9 bases line up with TRBD1. Germline lookup yields CDR1 GTSNPN and CDR2 SVGIG (reference sequence). The CDR3 spans 19 residues. V trimming: 1 base; J trimming: 13 bases; junction bases outside the gene matches: 23. CDR3 nucleotide sequence: TGTGCCTGGAGTGCAACCGGGACAGGGACTATGTTAAGCCTTTCTCCCCTCCACTTT. Its protein is CAWSATGTGTMLSLSPLHF.

The chain couples TRBV28 to TRBJ2-2, with 7 bases identical to TRBD1. Germline CDR1 and CDR2: MDHEN and SYDVKM. This CDR3 region has 15 residues. V was clipped by 10 bases and J by 4 bases; unmatched bases: 12. The CDR3 loop reads CAIRKGGAGTGELFF. In DNA, the CDR3 is TGTGCCATCCGCAAAGGGGGCGCGGGCACCGGGGAGCTGTTTTTT.

This clone occurred a few times. The genes are TRBV9 and TRBJ1-2, with 7 bases matching TRBD1. With V trimmed by 4 bases and J by 8 bases, 14 bases remained unmatched. CDR1 is SGDLS, CDR2 YYNGEE, per germline. CDR3 size: 15 residues. As DNA, the CDR3 is TGTGCCAGCAGCCTGGGACAGCTACCGACTGAGGGCTACACCTTC. It is translated as CASSLGQLPTEGYTF.

This clone was recorded a few times. The chain links TRBV6-5 to TRBJ1-6; D might be TRBD1 (6 bases). Germline CDR1 is MNHEY and CDR2 is SVGAGI. Trimming stripped 0 bases from V and 10 bases from J, with 13 bases between. CDR3 length equals 15 residues. The CDR3 loop reads CASSYSQTGRSPLHF. The CDR3 DNA reads as TGTGCCAGCAGTTACTCCCAGACAGGCCGGTCACCCCTCCACTTT.

This chain connects TRBV5-1 to TRBJ2-7; 9 nucleotides match TRBD2. The CDR3 has 14 residues. From germline, CDR1 is SGHRS and CDR2 YFSETQ. After removal of 2 bases from V and 6 bases from J, the junction contained 6 bases not matched to a gene. The CDR3 loop is CASSFSSGAREQYF. In DNA form, the CDR3 reads TGCGCCAGCAGCTTCTCTAGCGGGGCCCGCGAGCAGTACTTC.

The chain uses TRBV7-2 and TRBJ1-1, with D tentatively TRBD1 (6 bases). This CDR3 contains 14 residues. Germline V gives CDR1 SGHTA, CDR2 FQGNSA. V was trimmed by 5 bases and J by 4 bases, leaving 14 bases between them. CDR3 sequence (DNA): TGTGCCAGCAGCATTCCCAGGGGAGGCACTGAAGCTTTCTTT. As protein: CASSIPRGGTEAFF.

J is TRBJ2-2 and V is TRBV4-1; D unclear. The germline V and J ends were trimmed by 0 bases and 7 bases, with 6 bases remaining between them. The germline gives CDR1 MGHRA, CDR2 YSYEKL. The CDR3 consists of 13 residues. CDR3 nucleotide sequence: TGCGCCAGCAGCCAAGATTTGGTCGGGGAGCTGTTTTTT. Encoded protein: CASSQDLVGELFF.

The chain carries TRBV7-2 and TRBJ2-7; 10 bases line up with TRBD2. Germline V lookup: CDR1 SGHTA, CDR2 FQGNSA. CDR3 size: 16 residues. Trimming cost V 1 base and J 3 bases; bases outside gene matches: 6. The CDR3 DNA follows: TGTGCCAGCAGCTTAGTTTCATCTAGCGGGAGCTACGAGCAGTACTTC. This encodes CASSLVSSSGSYEQYF.

This chain joins TRBV9 and TRBJ2-5, with a weak D call TRBD1 (6 bases). The CDR3 is 16 amino acids. The germline CDR1 and CDR2 sequences are SGDLS and YYNGEE. Trimming took off 0 bases at V and 5 bases at J, with 17 bases between the two ends. CDR3 DNA sequence: TGTGCCAGCAGCGTAGGTGTAGGGGCAGGGGAGGAGACCCAGTACTTC. Protein sequence: CASSVGVGAGEETQYF.

The V and J genes are TRBV7-2 and TRBJ1-1, with TRBD1 as a possible D gene (6 bases). CDR1 and CDR2 from the germline V gene are SGHTA and FQGNSA. V was cut by 5 bases and J by 4 bases, with 14 bases left in between. CDR3 length: 14 amino acids. For the CDR3, the DNA is TGTGCCAGCAGCCGATTCAGGGGTTTCACTGAAGCTTTCTTT. Translation gives CASSRFRGFTEAFF.

This sequence joins TRBV30 and TRBJ1-5; the D gene is possibly TRBD1 (5 bases). Germline V CDR1 and CDR2: GTSNPN, SVGIG (reference sequence). V was shortened by 0 bases and J by 2 bases, with 11 bases between the two germline ends. The CDR3 consists of 15 residues. The CDR3 DNA reads as TGTGCCTGGAGTGTATCGGGGGTTGGCAATCAGCCCCAGCATTTT. Translated: CAWSVSGVGNQPQHF.

Only a few counts were recorded for this clone. This sequence joins TRBV6-1 and TRBJ1-2; a possible D gene is TRBD1 (6 bases). With 6 bases removed from V and 3 bases from J, the gap between germline ends came to 17 bases. Per germline, CDR1 MNHNS and CDR2 SASEGT. This CDR3 comprises 15 residues. The CDR3 here is CASRGLGGQDYGYTF. CDR3 DNA: TGTGCCAGCAGGGGGCTTGGGGGGCAGGACTATGGCTACACCTTC.

The CDR3 region has the DNA TGTGCCAGCAGCTTATGGCAGGGGATAGCAGATACGCAGTATTTT. This encodes CASSLWQGIADTQYF. The chain carries TRBV5-4 and TRBJ2-3; weak D call: TRBD1 (6 bases). V lost 2 bases to trimming and J lost 4 bases, with 14 bases between them. CDR3 size: 15 residues. CDR1 SGHNT and CDR2 YYREEE come from the germline V gene (reference sequence).

The chain is built from TRBV28 and TRBJ1-6; the D gene is possibly TRBD1 (5 bases). CDR1 is MDHEN, CDR2 SYDVKM, per germline. This CDR3 is 13 amino acids long. V shed 6 bases and J shed 12 bases, with 15 bases lying between them. The CDR3 bases are TGTGCCAGCAGACGCGGGACTAGCGGACCCCTCCACTTT. The encoded protein is CASRRGTSGPLHF.

This chain's CDR3 is CAWSGQGRSLERHNYGYTF. In nucleotides, the CDR3 is TGTGCCTGGAGTGGACAGGGACGTTCGCTGGAGAGACATAACTATGGCTACACCTTC. The chain has TRBV30 and TRBJ1-2; 7 bases are a match to TRBD1. V lost 1 base and J lost 1; bases outside the gene matches: 18. The CDR3 spans 19 residues. Germline-derived CDR1 and CDR2 are GTSNPN and SVGIG (reference sequence). Together with reference TRBV30 and TRBJ1-2, the CDR3 gives the full variable domain: SQTIHQWPATLVQPVGSPLSLECTVEGTSNPNLYWYRQAAGRGLQLLFYSVGIGQISSEVPQNLSASRPQDRQFILSSKKLLLSDSGFYLCAWSGQGRSLERHNYGYTFGSGTRLTVV.

The rearrangement links TRBV6-6 to TRBJ2-1; 9 nucleotides agree with TRBD2. V gave up 6 bases and J gave up 0 bases; unmatched junction bases: 3. Per germline, CDR1 MNHNY and CDR2 SVGAGI (reference sequence). This CDR3 spans 15 amino acids. The CDR3 nucleotides read TGTGCCAGCAGCCGTAGCGGGGGCTCCTACAATGAGCAGTTCTTC. Translation gives CASSRSGGSYNEQFF.

V and J are TRBV28 and TRBJ2-1; TRBD2 matches at 8 bases. The CDR3 contains 12 residues. V was pared by 11 bases and J by 2 bases, with 2 bases of the junction left unmatched. Germline CDR1 is MDHEN and CDR2 is SYDVKM. In nucleotides, the CDR3 is TGTGCCTCAGCGGGGGCCTACAATGAGCAGTTCTTC. It yields the protein CASAGAYNEQFF. Full variable domain (outside the CDR3, taken from reference TRBV28 and TRBJ2-1): DVKVTQSSRYLVKRTGEKVFLECVQDMDHENMFWYRQDPGLGLRLIYFSYDVKMKEKGDIPEGYSVSREKKERFSLILESASTNQTSMYLCASAGAYNEQFFGPGTRLTVL.

The V gene is TRBV6-1, the J gene TRBJ2-7, with D hard to call. The V and J ends lost 7 bases and 5 bases respectively, with 12 bases between them. CDR1 and CDR2 (germline): MNHNS, SASEGT. The CDR3 has 12 amino acids. The CDR3 is CASMGSLDEQYF. In DNA, the CDR3 is TGTGCCAGCATGGGAAGCCTAGACGAGCAGTACTTC.

This clone appeared a few times. The gene calls are TRBV7-8 and TRBJ2-3; D uncertain. Germline V gene data show CDR1 as SGHVS and CDR2 as FQNEAQ. V gave up 1 base and J gave up 0 bases, with 14 bases separating them. The CDR3 sequence is 17 residues long. The CDR3 DNA reads as TGTGCCAGCAGCTTAGTCGGTACCGGGCGTAGCACAGATACGCAGTATTTT. Protein product: CASSLVGTGRSTDTQYF.

This chain joins TRBV14 and TRBJ1-6; 7 bases map to TRBD1. The V gene's germline CDR1 is SGHDN and CDR2 FVKESK. The length of the CDR3 is 14 residues. The V and J ends lost 5 bases and 9 bases, in that order; junction bases with no gene match: 7. In nucleotides, the CDR3 is TGTGCCAGCAGCACCGGCACAGGGGTTTCACCCCTCCACTTT. Its protein is CASSTGTGVSPLHF.

The chain joins TRBV5-1 to TRBJ1-2, with 8 bases lining up with TRBD1. Per the germline V gene, CDR1 is SGHRS and CDR2 is YFSETQ. This CDR3 has 15 residues. V gave up 4 bases and J gave up 2 bases; unmatched junction bases: 7. For the CDR3, the DNA is TGCGCCAGCAGCGAATTTTCAGGGGGCAACTATGGCTACACCTTC. It encodes CASSEFSGGNYGYTF.

In this sample, this clone turned up a few times. The chain employs TRBV7-2 and TRBJ1-5; no reliable D call. Germline CDR1 reads SGHTA; CDR2 reads FQGNSA. Trimming removed 6 bases from V and 2 bases from J, with 8 bases in between. The CDR3 consists of 13 residues. The CDR3 region is CASSRDGNQPQHF. CDR3 DNA: TGTGCCAGCAGTCGAGACGGCAATCAGCCCCAGCATTTT.

The chain recombines TRBV11-3 with TRBJ2-5; no firm D call. The last part of the DNA fits TRBJ2-7 better; the J call may be wrong. CDR1 is SGHNT and CDR2 is YENEEA in the germline V gene. The CDR3 has 13 residues. The CDR3 sequence is CASSSEPDYEQYF. The CDR3 region has the DNA TGTGCCAGCAGCTCGGAGCCGGACTACGAGCAGTACTTC.